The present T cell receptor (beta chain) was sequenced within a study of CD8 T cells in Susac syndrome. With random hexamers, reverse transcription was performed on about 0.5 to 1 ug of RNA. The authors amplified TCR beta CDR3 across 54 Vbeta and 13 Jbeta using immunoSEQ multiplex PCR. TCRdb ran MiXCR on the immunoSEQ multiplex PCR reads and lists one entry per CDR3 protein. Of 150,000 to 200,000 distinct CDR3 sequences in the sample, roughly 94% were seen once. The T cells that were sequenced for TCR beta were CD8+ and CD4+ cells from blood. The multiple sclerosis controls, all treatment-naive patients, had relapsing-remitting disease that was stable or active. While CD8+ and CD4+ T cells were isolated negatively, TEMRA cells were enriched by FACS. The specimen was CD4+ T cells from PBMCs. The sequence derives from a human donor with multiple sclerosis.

The CDR3 is CASSLARNSLNTEAFF. CDR3 DNA: TGTGCCAGCAGTTTAGCGCGGAACAGCTTGAACACTGAAGCTTTCTTT. J is TRBJ1-1 and V is TRBV12-3 or TRBV12-4; no definite D call. The CDR3 loop spans 16 amino acids. Deletions cut 0 bases from V and 0 bases from J, with 11 bases between.